This TCR beta chain appears in the sequencing data of a study of T cell repertoires in cytomegalovirus infection. The CDR3 contains 13 residues. Trimming stripped 5 bases from V and 0 bases from J, with 7 bases between. TCRdb independently ran MiXCR on the reads; one entry per CDR3 protein. The table includes roughly 190,000 distinct CDR3 sequences, 9.5% detected once. V gene TRBV12-3 or TRBV12-4 combines with J gene TRBJ1-1; no definite D call. The sequence was collected from a human donor in good health (CMV status not recorded). Some clones in this sample may be carry-over from other donors' samples. The sequencing input was PBMCs. As DNA, the CDR3 is TGTGCCAGCAGTCATGGGGTGAACACTGAAGCTTTCTTT. Translation gives CASSHGVNTEAFF.